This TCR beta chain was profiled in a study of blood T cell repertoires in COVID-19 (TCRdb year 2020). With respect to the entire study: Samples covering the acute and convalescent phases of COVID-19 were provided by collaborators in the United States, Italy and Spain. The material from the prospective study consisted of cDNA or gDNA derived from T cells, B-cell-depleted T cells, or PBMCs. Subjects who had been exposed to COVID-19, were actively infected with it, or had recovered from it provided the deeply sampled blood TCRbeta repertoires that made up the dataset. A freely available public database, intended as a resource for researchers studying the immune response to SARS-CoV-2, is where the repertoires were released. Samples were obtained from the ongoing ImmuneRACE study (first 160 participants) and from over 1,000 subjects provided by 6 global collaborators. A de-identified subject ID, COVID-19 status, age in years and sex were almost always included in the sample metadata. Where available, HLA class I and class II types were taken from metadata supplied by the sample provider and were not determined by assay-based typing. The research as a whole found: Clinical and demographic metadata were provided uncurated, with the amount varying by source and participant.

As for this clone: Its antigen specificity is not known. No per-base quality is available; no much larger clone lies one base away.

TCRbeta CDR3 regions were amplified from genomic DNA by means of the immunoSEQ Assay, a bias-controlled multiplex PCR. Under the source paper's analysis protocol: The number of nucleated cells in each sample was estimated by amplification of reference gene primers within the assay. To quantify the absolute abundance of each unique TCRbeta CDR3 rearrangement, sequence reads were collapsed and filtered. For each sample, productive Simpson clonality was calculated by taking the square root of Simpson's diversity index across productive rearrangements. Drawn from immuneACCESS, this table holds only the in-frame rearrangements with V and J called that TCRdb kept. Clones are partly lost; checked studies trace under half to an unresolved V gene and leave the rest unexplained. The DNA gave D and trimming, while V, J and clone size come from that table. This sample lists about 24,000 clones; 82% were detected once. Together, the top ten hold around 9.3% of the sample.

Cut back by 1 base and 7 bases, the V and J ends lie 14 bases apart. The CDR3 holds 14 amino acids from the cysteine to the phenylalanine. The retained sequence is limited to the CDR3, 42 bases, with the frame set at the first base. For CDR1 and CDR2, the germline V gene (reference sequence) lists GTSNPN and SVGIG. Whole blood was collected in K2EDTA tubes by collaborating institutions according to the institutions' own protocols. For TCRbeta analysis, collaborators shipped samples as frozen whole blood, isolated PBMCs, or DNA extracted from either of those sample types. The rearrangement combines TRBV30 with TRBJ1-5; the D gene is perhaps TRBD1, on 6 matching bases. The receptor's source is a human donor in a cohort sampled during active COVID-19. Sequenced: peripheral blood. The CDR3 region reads CAWSDRDQVQPQHF. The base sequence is TGTGCCTGGAGTGACAGGGATCAGGTACAGCCCCAGCATTTT.